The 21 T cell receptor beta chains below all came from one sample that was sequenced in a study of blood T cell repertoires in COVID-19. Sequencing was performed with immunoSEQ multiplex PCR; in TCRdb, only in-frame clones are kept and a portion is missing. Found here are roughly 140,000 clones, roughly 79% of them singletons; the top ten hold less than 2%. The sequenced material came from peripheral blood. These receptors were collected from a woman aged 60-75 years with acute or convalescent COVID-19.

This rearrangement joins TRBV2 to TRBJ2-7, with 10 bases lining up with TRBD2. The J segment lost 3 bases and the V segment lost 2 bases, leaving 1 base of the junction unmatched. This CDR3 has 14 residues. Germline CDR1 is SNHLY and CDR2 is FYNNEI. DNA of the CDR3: TGTGCCAGCAGTGAACTAGCGGGAGACTACGAGCAGTACTTC. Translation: CASSELAGDYEQYF.

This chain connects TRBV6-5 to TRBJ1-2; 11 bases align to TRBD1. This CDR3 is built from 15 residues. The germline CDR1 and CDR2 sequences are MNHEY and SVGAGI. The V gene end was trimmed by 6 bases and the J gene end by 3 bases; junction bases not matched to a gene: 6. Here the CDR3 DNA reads TGTGCCAGCAGCCCCGGGACAGGGGGTGACTATGGCTACACCTTC. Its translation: CASSPGTGGDYGYTF.

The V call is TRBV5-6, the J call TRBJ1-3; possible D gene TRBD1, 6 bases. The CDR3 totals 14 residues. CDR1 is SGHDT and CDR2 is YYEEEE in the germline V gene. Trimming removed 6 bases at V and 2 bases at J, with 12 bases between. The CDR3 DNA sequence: TGTGCCAGCACGCGGGGGCGAGCTGGAAACACCATATATTTT. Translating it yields CASTRGRAGNTIYF.

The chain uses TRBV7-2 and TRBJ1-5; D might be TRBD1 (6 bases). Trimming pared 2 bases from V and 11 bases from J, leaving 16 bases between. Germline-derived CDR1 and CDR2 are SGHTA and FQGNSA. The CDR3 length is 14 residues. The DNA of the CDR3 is TGTGCCAGCAGCTTATCAGGGGCTCTCAGGGCCCAGCATTTT. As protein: CASSLSGALRAQHF.

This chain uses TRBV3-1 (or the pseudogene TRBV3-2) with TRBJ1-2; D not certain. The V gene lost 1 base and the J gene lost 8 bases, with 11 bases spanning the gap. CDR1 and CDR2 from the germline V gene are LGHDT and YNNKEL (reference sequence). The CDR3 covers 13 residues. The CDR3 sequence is CASSQGRSGGYTF. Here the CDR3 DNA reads TGTGCCAGCAGCCAAGGCCGCAGCGGAGGCTACACCTTC.

The CDR3 DNA reads as TGTGCCAGCAGCAAACAGGGGGCGATTCAGCCCCAGCATTTT. This translates into CASSKQGAIQPQHF. The V call is TRBV27, the J call TRBJ1-5, with TRBD1 matching 9 bases. Germline V gives CDR1 MNHEY, CDR2 SMNVEV (reference sequence). V was pared by 6 bases and J by 6 bases, with 6 bases of the junction left unmatched. The CDR3 runs to 14 residues.

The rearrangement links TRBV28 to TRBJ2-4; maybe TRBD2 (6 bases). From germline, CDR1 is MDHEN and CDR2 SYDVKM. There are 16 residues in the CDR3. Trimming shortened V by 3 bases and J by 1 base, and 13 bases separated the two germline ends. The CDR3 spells CASSLGPEGAKNIQYF. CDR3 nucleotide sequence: TGTGCCAGCAGTTTGGGTCCGGAGGGGGCCAAAAACATTCAGTACTTC.

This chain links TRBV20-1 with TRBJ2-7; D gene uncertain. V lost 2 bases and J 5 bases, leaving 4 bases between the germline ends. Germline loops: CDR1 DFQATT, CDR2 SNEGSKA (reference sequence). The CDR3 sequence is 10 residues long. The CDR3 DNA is TGCAGTGCTAGAATAGACGAGCAGTACTTC. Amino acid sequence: CSARIDEQYF.

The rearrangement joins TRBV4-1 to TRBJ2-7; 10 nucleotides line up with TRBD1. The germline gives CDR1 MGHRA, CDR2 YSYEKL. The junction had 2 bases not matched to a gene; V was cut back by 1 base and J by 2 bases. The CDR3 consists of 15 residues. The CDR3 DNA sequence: TGCGCCAGCAGCCAAGTTGGACAGGGGGCCTACGAGCAGTACTTC. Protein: CASSQVGQGAYEQYF.

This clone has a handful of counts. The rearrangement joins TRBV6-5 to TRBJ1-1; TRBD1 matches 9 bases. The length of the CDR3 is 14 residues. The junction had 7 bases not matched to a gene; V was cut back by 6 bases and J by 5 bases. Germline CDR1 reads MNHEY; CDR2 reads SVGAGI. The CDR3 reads CASSQDRGWTEAFF. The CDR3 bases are TGTGCCAGCAGCCAGGACAGGGGCTGGACTGAAGCTTTCTTT.

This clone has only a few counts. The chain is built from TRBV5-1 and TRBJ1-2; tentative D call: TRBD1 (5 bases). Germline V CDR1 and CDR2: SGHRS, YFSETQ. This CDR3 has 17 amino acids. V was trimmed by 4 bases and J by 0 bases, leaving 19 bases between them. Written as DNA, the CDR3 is TGCGCCAGCAGCCGCGGGGGTGGGAGATCGCCTAACTATGGCTACACCTTC. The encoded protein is CASSRGGGRSPNYGYTF.

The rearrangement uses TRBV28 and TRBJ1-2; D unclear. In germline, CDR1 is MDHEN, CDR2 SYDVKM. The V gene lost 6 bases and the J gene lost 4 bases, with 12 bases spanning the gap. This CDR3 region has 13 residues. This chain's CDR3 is CASSLPPPYGYTF. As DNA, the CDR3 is TGTGCCAGCAGCCTTCCCCCCCCCTATGGCTACACCTTC.

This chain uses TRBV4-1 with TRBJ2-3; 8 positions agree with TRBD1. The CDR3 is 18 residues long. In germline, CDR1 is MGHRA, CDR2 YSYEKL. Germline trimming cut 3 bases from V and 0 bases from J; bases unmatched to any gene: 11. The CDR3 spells CASSQDRGQGPSTDTQYF. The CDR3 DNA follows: TGCGCCAGCAGCCAGGACAGAGGACAGGGCCCTAGCACAGATACGCAGTATTTT.

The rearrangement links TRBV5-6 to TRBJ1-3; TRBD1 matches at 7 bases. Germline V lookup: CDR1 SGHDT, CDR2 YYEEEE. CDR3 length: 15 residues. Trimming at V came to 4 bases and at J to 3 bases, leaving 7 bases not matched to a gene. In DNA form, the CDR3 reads TGTGCCAGCAGCCCTGACAGGGTAATTGGAAACACCATATATTTT. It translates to CASSPDRVIGNTIYF.

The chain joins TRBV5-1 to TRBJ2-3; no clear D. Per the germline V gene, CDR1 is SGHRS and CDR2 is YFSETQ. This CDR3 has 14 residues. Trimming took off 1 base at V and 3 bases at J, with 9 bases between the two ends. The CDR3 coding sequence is TGCGCCAGCAGCTTGATCTCGACTACAGATACGCAGTATTTT. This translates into CASSLISTTDTQYF.

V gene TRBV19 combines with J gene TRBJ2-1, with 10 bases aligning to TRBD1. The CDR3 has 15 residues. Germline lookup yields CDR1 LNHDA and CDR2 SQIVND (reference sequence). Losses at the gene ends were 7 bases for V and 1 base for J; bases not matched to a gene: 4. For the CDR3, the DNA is TGTGCCAGTAAAGACAGGGGGCCTTCCTACAATGAGCAGTTCTTC. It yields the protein CASKDRGPSYNEQFF.

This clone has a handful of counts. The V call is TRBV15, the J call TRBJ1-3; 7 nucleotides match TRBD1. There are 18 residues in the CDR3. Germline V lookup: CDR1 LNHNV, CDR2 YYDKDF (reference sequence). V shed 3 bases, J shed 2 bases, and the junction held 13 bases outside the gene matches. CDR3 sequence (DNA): TGTGCCACCAGCAGGGATTTACAGGGGTTGTTGGCTGGAAACACCATATATTTT. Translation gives CATSRDLQGLLAGNTIYF.

For the CDR3, the DNA is TGTGCCAGCAGGACCCGACGGGGAGAAAAACTGTTTTTT. This translates into CASRTRRGEKLFF. The chain links TRBV27 to TRBJ1-4; no reliable D call. The germline CDR1 and CDR2 sequences are MNHEY and SMNVEV (reference sequence). Trimming shortened V by 6 bases and J by 8 bases, and 13 bases separated the two germline ends. The CDR3 runs 13 residues.

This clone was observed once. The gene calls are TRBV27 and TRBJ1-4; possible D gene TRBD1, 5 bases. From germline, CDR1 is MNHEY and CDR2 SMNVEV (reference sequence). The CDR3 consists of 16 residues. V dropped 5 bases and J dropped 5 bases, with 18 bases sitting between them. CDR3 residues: CASSPPRGARNEKLFF. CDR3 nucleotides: TGTGCCAGCAGTCCTCCGCGTGGGGCGCGAAATGAAAAACTGTTTTTT.

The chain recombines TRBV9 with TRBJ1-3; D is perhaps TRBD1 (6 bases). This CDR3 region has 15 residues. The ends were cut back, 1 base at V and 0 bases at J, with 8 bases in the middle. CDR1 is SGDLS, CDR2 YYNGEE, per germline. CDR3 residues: CASSVTGYSGNTIYF. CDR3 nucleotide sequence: TGTGCCAGCAGCGTAACAGGGTACTCTGGAAACACCATATATTTT. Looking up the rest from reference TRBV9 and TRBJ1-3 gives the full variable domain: DSGVTQTPKHLITATGQRVTLRCSPRSGDLSVYWYQQSLDQGLQFLIQYYNGEERAKGNILERFSAQQFPDLHSELNLSSLELGDSALYFCASSVTGYSGNTIYFGEGSWLTVV.

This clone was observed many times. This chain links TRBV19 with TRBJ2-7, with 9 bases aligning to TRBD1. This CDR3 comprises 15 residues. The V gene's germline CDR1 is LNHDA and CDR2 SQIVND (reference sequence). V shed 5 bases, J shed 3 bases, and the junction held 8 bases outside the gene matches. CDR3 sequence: CASSPQTGGDYEQYF. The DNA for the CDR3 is TGTGCCAGTAGTCCCCAGACAGGGGGAGACTACGAGCAGTACTTC.